This T cell receptor (beta chain) was documented in a study of OX40 agonist ivuxolimab in advanced cancers. Study-wide background: Ivuxolimab, an antibody acting as an agonist of OX40 (CD134), was used to treat patients. The mean age was roughly 60 years, ranging from about 20 to 90, with around four fifths of participants male.

The assay was immunoSEQ multiplex PCR, and TCRdb's table has in-frame clones only and misses some. The sample includes 60,000 to 70,000 clones, 86% of them seen just once. CDR3 length: 14 amino acids. V shed 4 bases and J shed 3 bases, with 14 bases lying between them. The germline V gene encodes CDR1 SGDLS and CDR2 YYNGEE. With autoimmune disease history or systemic immunosuppression, patients were excluded. Notes on the study in general: Some patients without response likewise showed low normalized clonal expansion.

A word on this clone: The antigen remains unidentified.

The sequence was obtained from an adult with an advanced solid tumor such as melanoma, head and neck, liver or kidney cancer. The sequences come from CD4+ or CD8+ T cells sorted from blood, collected in a trial of the OX40 agonist ivuxolimab. V usage is TRBV9 and J usage is TRBJ2-7; a weak D match, TRBD2 (5 bases). The CDR3 nucleotides are TGTGCCAGCAGCCCGGGGTCACCGCTCTACGAGCAGTACTTC. This gives the protein CASSPGSPLYEQYF.